The T cell receptor beta chain described here comes from a study of blood T cell repertoires in COVID-19 (dated by TCRdb to the early 2020s). About the investigation overall: Samples from collaborators originated in the United States, Italy and Spain and spanned both the acute and convalescent phases of COVID-19. The samples were drawn from two sources: the first 160 participants of the ongoing ImmuneRACE study, and over 1,000 subjects contributed by 6 global collaborators. The prospective study material was composed of cDNA or gDNA derived from T cells, B-cell-depleted T cells, or PBMCs. Subjects who had been exposed to COVID-19, were actively infected with it, or had recovered from it provided the deeply sampled blood TCRbeta repertoires that made up the dataset. Where available, HLA class I and class II types were taken from metadata supplied by the sample provider and were not determined by assay-based typing. Sample metadata almost always included a de-identified subject ID, COVID-19 status, age in years and sex. A freely available public database, intended as a resource for researchers studying the immune response to SARS-CoV-2, is where the repertoires were released.

Whole blood was collected in K2EDTA tubes by collaborating institutions according to the institutions' own protocols. For TCRbeta analysis, collaborator samples were shipped as frozen whole blood, as isolated PBMCs, or as DNA extracted from either sample type. Summary of the overall study and its limitations: The amount of clinical and demographic metadata varied by source and participant and was provided uncurated.

The immunoSEQ Assay, a bias-controlled multiplex PCR, was used to amplify TCRbeta CDR3 regions from genomic DNA. Under the source paper's analysis protocol: The number of nucleated cells in each sample was estimated from the amplification of reference gene primers within the assay. Sequence reads were collapsed and filtered to measure the absolute abundance of every unique TCRbeta CDR3 rearrangement. For each sample, productive Simpson clonality was calculated by taking the square root of Simpson's diversity index across productive rearrangements. Held by TCRdb, this immuneACCESS table contains in-frame sequences only and omits some clones. Under half of the omission traces to an unresolved V gene where checked; the cause of the rest is unknown. The V and J calls and clone size were taken over from that table, and D and trimming were inferred from the DNA. For this sample the table gives about 120,000 clones, of which 80% to 90% were detected only once. Of the sample, 25% to 35% falls within the top ten clones.

As encoded in the germline V gene (reference sequence), CDR1 is LNHNV while CDR2 is YYDKDF. Inclusive of the bounding cysteine and phenylalanine, the CDR3 is 16 residues long. Only the CDR3 part of the read is kept: 48 bases, read in frame from the first base. Trimming accounts for 1 base at V and 5 bases at J, while the number of junction bases matched to no gene is 4. This clone was seen only once. The clone's antigen remains unknown. No much larger clone exists at a distance of one base, and base qualities are not known. Specimen: peripheral blood. The source is a woman in her 70s with acute or convalescent COVID-19. The V and J genes are TRBV15 and TRBJ2-2; TRBD1 agrees with 10 junctional bases. In nucleotide form, the sequence is TGTGCCACCAGCAGAGGACGGACAGGGGGGACCGGGGAGCTGTTTTTT. Its coded protein is CATSRGRTGGTGELFF.